This TCR beta chain stems from a study of blood T cell repertoires in COVID-19. Whole-study context: T cells, B-cell-depleted T cells, or PBMCs provided the cDNA or gDNA that served as material.

Using immunoSEQ multiplex PCR, the repertoire was profiled, and TCRdb retains in-frame clones only, with some absent. This sample has approximately 170,000 clones, with approximately 83% found just once. Germline CDR1 is MDHEN and CDR2 is SYDVKM. V was pared by 7 bases and J by 3 bases, with 9 bases of the junction left unmatched. The CDR3 totals 15 residues. Sequencing was carried out using peripheral blood. J is TRBJ1-2 and V is TRBV28; 9 bases map to TRBD1. The receptor's source is a human donor with acute or convalescent COVID-19. The donor label of this sample is uncertain. The CDR3, as DNA: TGTGCCAGCAACCGGGGGGACAGGGATCACTATGGCTACACCTTC. Amino acids: CASNRGDRDHYGYTF.